This TCR beta chain is from a study of PD-L1 blockade in urothelial cancer. Germline lookup yields CDR1 MNHNY and CDR2 SVGAGI (reference sequence). The CDR3 is 14 amino acids. V was clipped by 10 bases and J by 7 bases, with 23 bases between them. Into every PCR, synthetic TCR analog templates were spiked. Libraries were prepared by immunoSEQ multiplex PCR; TCRdb keeps only in-frame clonotypes and omits some of them. The sample lists roughly 67,000 clones, about 86% occurring once. Noted time point: pretreatment peripheral blood. The rearrangement uses TRBV6-6 and TRBJ2-7; weak D call: TRBD1 (5 bases). This clonotype originated in a man in his sixties with urothelial cancer. The input for sequencing was PBMCs, taken around atezolizumab (anti-PD-L1) treatment. Written as DNA, the CDR3 is TGTGCCACCCGGTCGTGGCAGAGCTCAGGGGAGCAGTACTTC. Protein: CATRSWQSSGEQYF.